The sequence of this TCR beta chain was determined in a study of T-cell memory formation after mild COVID-19. MiXCR, run by TCRdb on the 5' RACE reads, gives a single entry per CDR3 protein. Of 300,000 to 400,000 distinct CDR3 sequences listed, approximately 13% were seen once; the top ten hold 20% to 25%. The V and J ends lost 6 bases and 1 base respectively, with 12 bases between them. The germline CDR1 and CDR2 sequences are DFQATT and SNEGSKA (reference sequence). The CDR3 consists of 13 residues. The sequencing sample was made of PBMCs or a T cell subset sorted from them (not recorded which). The genes are TRBV20-1 and TRBJ2-5; tentatively, D is TRBD1 (6 bases). The receptor's source is a young man who had mild COVID-19 (a few samples of this study predate the infection). Cell type and time point are not known. The DNA of the CDR3 is TGCAGTGCCCCCGGGACAAGCCAAGAGACCCAGTACTTC. Translation gives CSAPGTSQETQYF.